This record looks at one TCR beta chain sequence and its context. Its antigen is unknown. TCRdb fed the 5' RACE reads into MiXCR, producing one record per CDR3 protein. The repertoire holds some 20,000 distinct CDR3 sequences, with approximately 71% as singletons. The CDR3 is 16 amino acids. The V gene's germline CDR1 is SGHAT and CDR2 FQNNGV. Between the trimmed V and J ends, which lost 0 bases and 4 bases, there was a span of 14 bases. These data are taken from a study of identical twins. Study observations and caveats: Models underpredicted monozygotic twin sharing of out-of-frame TCR alpha. Carriage of fewer insertions was seen in abundant cord blood beta clonotypes, whereas memory repertoires showed none.

The sequenced material came from memory (CD45RO+) T cells sorted from blood. The TCR comes from a woman aged 18-29 years in good health. This table probably holds off-target reads from a library built for another chain. The chain carries TRBV11-2 and TRBJ2-3; D gene ambiguous. The CDR3 DNA sequence: TGTGCCAGCAGCTTAGAAGCGAGGACCCCCCCAGATACGCAGTATTTT. Translating gives CASSLEARTPPDTQYF.